This record looks at one T cell receptor (beta chain) sequence and its context. Its antigen is unknown. Per germline, CDR1 ENHRY and CDR2 SYGVKD. The length of the CDR3 is 13 residues. The V end lost 2 bases, the J end lost 7 bases, and 11 bases lay between the germline ends. The sample originates from a study of chemoradiotherapy in HPV16-positive cancers. Points from the study as a whole: Candidate HPV-specific clones and E7-related TCR motifs grew in tumor during treatment.

Only in-frame clones appear in the TCRdb table, and some are missing; sequencing was by immunoSEQ multiplex PCR. The sample records 30,000 to 35,000 clones, approximately 86% being singletons. This sequence originates from a human donor with HPV-associated anogenital cancer. J is TRBJ1-2 and V is TRBV10-3, with D hard to call. This sample comprised blood, obtained from a patient who underwent chemoradiotherapy. In nucleotides, the CDR3 is TGTGCCATCAGTGAGCGCCAGGAAGGTGGCTACACCTTC. Translation: CAISERQEGGYTF.